The rows below give T cell receptor beta chains drawn from one sample of a study of control samples from healthy donors and cancer patients. The assay was immunoSEQ multiplex PCR, and TCRdb's table has in-frame clones only and misses some. Of fewer than 200,000 clones in the sample, around 88% are singletons; the top ten hold around 5.1%. The sample taken for sequencing was blood. The source is a woman in her twenties or thirties in good health. Both conserved end residues are part of each CDR3. D genes are given only for firm matches. Part of the rows lack a size; the others show once, few, many or a class for expanded clones.

d_gene: -
v_gene: TRBV18
abundance: -
j_gene: TRBJ2-4
CDR3aa: CASSPSAGVLSKNIQYF
CDR3nt: TGTGCCAGCTCACCCTCGGCAGGCGTTTTGTCCAAAAACATTCAGTACTTC

d_gene: -
v_gene: TRBV2
abundance: -
j_gene: TRBJ2-2
CDR3aa: CASSVAGSTGELFF
CDR3nt: TGTGCCAGCAGTGTGGCAGGCTCCACCGGGGAGCTGTTTTTT

d_gene: -
v_gene: TRBV14
abundance: -
j_gene: TRBJ1-1
CDR3aa: CASSPQWIGGNTEAFF
CDR3nt: TGTGCCAGCAGCCCCCAGTGGATAGGGGGGAACACTGAAGCTTTCTTT

d_gene: -
v_gene: TRBV5-1
abundance: -
j_gene: TRBJ2-3
CDR3aa: CASSLAGRDTQYF
CDR3nt: TGCGCCAGCAGCTTGGCGGGGAGAGATACGCAGTATTTT

d_gene: -
v_gene: TRBV29-1
abundance: -
j_gene: TRBJ2-4
CDR3aa: CSVAELAFTKNIQYF
CDR3nt: TGCAGCGTTGCTGAACTAGCATTTACCAAAAACATTCAGTACTTC

d_gene: -
v_gene: TRBV6-6
abundance: -
j_gene: TRBJ2-3
CDR3aa: CASSDAPDTQYF
CDR3nt: TGTGCCAGCAGTGACGCTCCCGATACGCAGTATTTT

d_gene: -
v_gene: TRBV19
abundance: -
j_gene: TRBJ1-1
CDR3aa: CASRGSNTEAFF
CDR3nt: TGTGCCAGTAGGGGCAGCAACACTGAAGCTTTCTTT

d_gene: -
v_gene: TRBV7-9
abundance: -
j_gene: TRBJ2-5
CDR3aa: CASSPDRFQETQYF
CDR3nt: TGTGCCAGCAGCCCCGACAGGTTCCAAGAGACCCAGTACTTC

d_gene: -
v_gene: TRBV29-1
abundance: -
j_gene: TRBJ1-4
CDR3aa: CSVEVGGASNEKLFF
CDR3nt: TGCAGCGTTGAAGTGGGAGGGGCATCCAATGAAAAACTGTTTTTT

d_gene: -
v_gene: TRBV6-6
abundance: -
j_gene: TRBJ2-3
CDR3aa: CASSPTRRTNTDTQYF
CDR3nt: TGTGCCAGCAGTCCGACGCGGAGGACCAACACAGATACGCAGTATTTT

d_gene: TRBD2
v_gene: TRBV15
abundance: -
j_gene: TRBJ2-7
CDR3aa: CATSRDHSGSPYEQYF
CDR3nt: TGTGCCACCAGCAGAGACCATAGCGGGAGCCCCTACGAGCAGTACTTC

d_gene: TRBD2
v_gene: TRBV5-1
abundance: -
j_gene: TRBJ2-1
CDR3aa: CASSSGGAGGFDEQFF
CDR3nt: TGCGCCAGCAGCTCGGGCGGAGCGGGAGGTTTCGATGAGCAGTTCTTC

d_gene: TRBD1
v_gene: TRBV19
abundance: -
j_gene: TRBJ1-1
CDR3aa: CASRGDRVGSTEAFF
CDR3nt: TGTGCCAGTAGGGGGGACAGGGTAGGTAGCACTGAAGCTTTCTTT

d_gene: TRBD1
v_gene: TRBV6-6
abundance: -
j_gene: TRBJ1-3
CDR3aa: CASRDSNSGNTIYF
CDR3nt: TGTGCCAGCCGGGACAGCAACTCTGGAAACACCATATATTTT

d_gene: TRBD1
v_gene: TRBV5-5
abundance: -
j_gene: TRBJ1-4
CDR3aa: CASSIQGARNEKLFF
CDR3nt: TGTGCCAGCAGCATACAGGGGGCTAGAAATGAAAAACTGTTTTTT

d_gene: -
v_gene: TRBV28
abundance: -
j_gene: TRBJ1-2
CDR3aa: CASSFSWDYGYTF
CDR3nt: TGTGCCAGCAGTTTCAGCTGGGACTATGGCTACACCTTC

d_gene: -
v_gene: TRBV9
abundance: -
j_gene: TRBJ1-6
CDR3aa: CASSVDRGISSPLHF
CDR3nt: TGTGCCAGCAGCGTAGATCGGGGGATCTCTTCACCCCTCCACTTT

d_gene: -
v_gene: TRBV3-1/TRBV3-2
abundance: -
j_gene: TRBJ2-5
CDR3aa: CASSQVGQETQYF
CDR3nt: TGTGCCAGCAGCCAAGTGGGTCAAGAGACCCAGTACTTC

d_gene: -
v_gene: TRBV5-6
abundance: -
j_gene: TRBJ2-5
CDR3aa: CASSWRETQYF
CDR3nt: TGTGCCAGCAGCTGGCGAGAGACCCAGTACTTC

d_gene: -
v_gene: TRBV7-9
abundance: -
j_gene: TRBJ2-1
CDR3aa: CASRSAGLSYNEQFF
CDR3nt: TGTGCCAGCAGATCCGCGGGATTGTCCTACAATGAGCAGTTCTTC

d_gene: -
v_gene: TRBV3-1/TRBV3-2
abundance: -
j_gene: TRBJ1-5
CDR3aa: CASSQTGTNQPQHF
CDR3nt: TGTGCCAGCAGCCAAACCGGGACAAATCAGCCCCAGCATTTT

d_gene: -
v_gene: TRBV12-3/TRBV12-4
abundance: -
j_gene: TRBJ1-2
CDR3aa: CASSLDKLRYTF
CDR3nt: TGTGCCAGCAGTTTGGACAAGTTAAGATACACCTTC

d_gene: TRBD2
v_gene: TRBV5-4
abundance: -
j_gene: TRBJ2-1
CDR3aa: CASSLTSGSSYEQFF
CDR3nt: TGTGCCAGCAGCTTGACTAGCGGGAGTAGCTATGAGCAGTTCTTC

d_gene: -
v_gene: TRBV5-6
abundance: -
j_gene: TRBJ2-6
CDR3aa: CASSGRQAGSGANVLTF
CDR3nt: TGTGCCAGCAGCGGAAGACAGGCCGGCTCTGGGGCCAACGTCCTGACTTTC

d_gene: -
v_gene: TRBV4-1
abundance: -
j_gene: TRBJ2-1
CDR3aa: CASSQVVGANNEQFF
CDR3nt: TGCGCCAGCAGCCAAGTTGTCGGAGCCAACAATGAGCAGTTCTTC

d_gene: -
v_gene: TRBV11-2
abundance: once
j_gene: TRBJ2-3
CDR3aa: CASSTQAARIYTQYF
CDR3nt: TGTGCCAGCTCCACCCAAGCGGCCCGAATTTATACGCAGTATTTT

d_gene: -
v_gene: TRBV10-3
abundance: once
j_gene: TRBJ2-3
CDR3aa: CAIKDGGRDTQYF
CDR3nt: TGTGCCATCAAGGACGGGGGACGAGATACGCAGTATTTT

d_gene: -
v_gene: TRBV5-1
abundance: -
j_gene: TRBJ1-2
CDR3aa: CASRLVPDTYYGYTF
CDR3nt: TGCGCCAGCAGGCTCGTACCGGACACCTACTATGGCTACACCTTC

d_gene: -
v_gene: TRBV20-1
abundance: -
j_gene: TRBJ2-7
CDR3aa: CSALHSYEQYF
CDR3nt: TGCAGTGCCTTACACTCTTACGAGCAGTACTTC

d_gene: -
v_gene: TRBV2
abundance: -
j_gene: TRBJ1-1
CDR3aa: CASRRERGVMNTEAFF
CDR3nt: TGTGCCAGCAGGAGGGAGAGGGGCGTTATGAACACTGAAGCTTTCTTT

d_gene: TRBD1
v_gene: TRBV5-4
abundance: -
j_gene: TRBJ2-7
CDR3aa: CASSPGQGSYEQYF
CDR3nt: TGTGCCAGCAGCCCGGGACAGGGCTCCTACGAGCAGTACTTC

d_gene: -
v_gene: TRBV14
abundance: -
j_gene: TRBJ1-1
CDR3aa: CASSQVRTNAEAFF
CDR3nt: TGTGCCAGCAGCCAAGTTCGGACGAACGCTGAAGCTTTCTTT

d_gene: TRBD1
v_gene: TRBV19
abundance: -
j_gene: TRBJ1-2
CDR3aa: CASSIDRARGGYTF
CDR3nt: TGTGCCAGTAGTATCGACAGGGCCCGGGGTGGCTACACCTTC

d_gene: -
v_gene: TRBV5-1
abundance: -
j_gene: TRBJ1-6
CDR3aa: CASSEGTDSPLHF
CDR3nt: TGCGCCAGCAGCGAGGGGACGGATTCACCCCTCCACTTT

d_gene: TRBD2
v_gene: TRBV7-9
abundance: -
j_gene: TRBJ2-5
CDR3aa: CASTPGREGETQYF
CDR3nt: TGTGCCAGCACCCCCGGGAGGGAGGGAGAGACCCAGTACTTC

d_gene: -
v_gene: TRBV12-3/TRBV12-4
abundance: -
j_gene: TRBJ1-1
CDR3aa: CASNFGGGGEAFF
CDR3nt: TGTGCCAGCAATTTCGGAGGAGGAGGTGAAGCTTTCTTT

d_gene: -
v_gene: TRBV5-1
abundance: once
j_gene: TRBJ1-4
CDR3aa: CASSQQDIRGEKLFF
CDR3nt: TGCGCCAGCAGTCAACAGGACATACGGGGTGAAAAACTGTTTTTT

d_gene: TRBD2
v_gene: TRBV4-1
abundance: -
j_gene: TRBJ2-3
CDR3aa: CASSTSGASTDTQYF
CDR3nt: TGCGCCAGCAGCACAAGCGGGGCTAGCACAGATACGCAGTATTTT

d_gene: TRBD1
v_gene: TRBV12-3/TRBV12-4
abundance: -
j_gene: TRBJ1-4
CDR3aa: CASSYDRGEKLFF
CDR3nt: TGTGCCAGCAGCTACGACAGGGGCGAAAAACTGTTTTTT

d_gene: TRBD2
v_gene: TRBV19
abundance: -
j_gene: TRBJ2-5
CDR3aa: CASSTRTSGRGLETQYF
CDR3nt: TGTGCCAGTAGTACAAGGACTAGCGGGAGAGGTTTGGAGACCCAGTACTTC

d_gene: -
v_gene: TRBV7-9
abundance: -
j_gene: TRBJ2-1
CDR3aa: CASGWIAYEQFF
CDR3nt: TGTGCCAGCGGTTGGATAGCATATGAGCAGTTCTTC

d_gene: TRBD1
v_gene: TRBV28
abundance: -
j_gene: TRBJ2-7
CDR3aa: CASRRQGTYEQYF
CDR3nt: TGTGCCAGCAGGCGACAGGGGACCTACGAGCAGTACTTC

d_gene: -
v_gene: TRBV5-5
abundance: -
j_gene: TRBJ1-5
CDR3aa: CASSFGVLVEPQHF
CDR3nt: TGTGCCAGCAGCTTTGGGGTTCTGGTGGAGCCCCAGCATTTT

d_gene: TRBD1
v_gene: TRBV4-2
abundance: -
j_gene: TRBJ2-7
CDR3aa: CASSQRTGVNYEQYF
CDR3nt: TGTGCCAGCAGCCAACGGACAGGGGTTAACTACGAGCAGTACTTC

d_gene: -
v_gene: TRBV7-9
abundance: -
j_gene: TRBJ2-1
CDR3aa: CASSYGTSYNEQFF
CDR3nt: TGTGCCAGCAGCTACGGTACGAGCTACAATGAGCAGTTCTTC

d_gene: -
v_gene: TRBV5-1
abundance: -
j_gene: TRBJ1-6
CDR3aa: CASSIENHSPLHF
CDR3nt: TGCGCCAGCAGCATTGAAAACCATTCACCCCTCCACTTT

d_gene: -
v_gene: TRBV3-1/TRBV3-2
abundance: once
j_gene: TRBJ1-2
CDR3aa: CATKNGRDGYTF
CDR3nt: TGTGCCACCAAAAATGGGCGGGATGGCTACACCTTC

d_gene: TRBD1
v_gene: TRBV24-1
abundance: -
j_gene: TRBJ2-1
CDR3aa: CATSDSGQINEQFF
CDR3nt: TGTGCCACCAGTGATTCGGGACAGATTAATGAGCAGTTCTTC

d_gene: -
v_gene: TRBV6-5
abundance: -
j_gene: TRBJ2-1
CDR3aa: CASNLGGAYNEQFF
CDR3nt: TGTGCCAGCAACCTGGGGGGAGCTTACAATGAGCAGTTCTTC

d_gene: -
v_gene: TRBV20-1
abundance: -
j_gene: TRBJ1-1
CDR3aa: CRSGQRGFF
CDR3nt: TGCAGGTCAGGACAGCGGGGTTTCTTT

d_gene: -
v_gene: TRBV27
abundance: -
j_gene: TRBJ1-6
CDR3aa: CASSLETSYNSPLHF
CDR3nt: TGTGCCAGCAGTTTAGAAACGTCCTATAATTCACCCCTCCACTTT

d_gene: TRBD1
v_gene: TRBV7-9
abundance: -
j_gene: TRBJ2-7
CDR3aa: CASSPRTGAYEQYF
CDR3nt: TGTGCCAGCAGCCCGCGGACAGGGGCCTACGAGCAGTACTTC

d_gene: -
v_gene: TRBV3-1/TRBV3-2
abundance: -
j_gene: TRBJ1-1
CDR3aa: CASSPGRNTEAFF
CDR3nt: TGTGCCAGCAGCCCGGGACGGAACACTGAAGCTTTCTTT

d_gene: -
v_gene: TRBV7-8
abundance: -
j_gene: TRBJ1-5
CDR3aa: CASSLMRPGNQPQHF
CDR3nt: TGTGCCAGCAGCTTAATGAGGCCGGGCAATCAGCCCCAGCATTTT

d_gene: -
v_gene: TRBV7-9
abundance: -
j_gene: TRBJ2-5
CDR3aa: CASSLPVQETQYF
CDR3nt: TGTGCCAGCAGCTTACCGGTCCAAGAGACCCAGTACTTC

d_gene: TRBD1
v_gene: TRBV28
abundance: -
j_gene: TRBJ1-4
CDR3aa: CASSPPGTVLWEKLFF
CDR3nt: TGTGCCAGCAGTCCCCCAGGGACAGTCCTTTGGGAAAAACTGTTTTTT

d_gene: TRBD2
v_gene: TRBV7-9
abundance: once
j_gene: TRBJ2-7
CDR3aa: CASSPDTSVPYEQYF
CDR3nt: TGTGCCAGCAGCCCAGATACTAGCGTCCCATACGAGCAGTACTTC